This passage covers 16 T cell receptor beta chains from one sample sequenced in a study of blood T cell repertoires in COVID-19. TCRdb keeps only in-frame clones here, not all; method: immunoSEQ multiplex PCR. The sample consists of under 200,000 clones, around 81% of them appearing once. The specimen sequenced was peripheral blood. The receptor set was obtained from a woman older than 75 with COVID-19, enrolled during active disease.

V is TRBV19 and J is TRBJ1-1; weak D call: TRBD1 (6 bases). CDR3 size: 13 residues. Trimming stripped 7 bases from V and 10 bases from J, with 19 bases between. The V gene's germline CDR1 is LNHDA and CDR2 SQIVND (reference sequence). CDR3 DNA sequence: TGTGCCAGTACCCCTGGGGGGGGGCGGATAGCTTTCTTT. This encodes CASTPGGGRIAFF.

The CDR3 protein is CSVEASNYGYTF. The CDR3 bases are TGCAGCGTTGAAGCGTCCAACTATGGCTACACCTTC. The rearrangement joins TRBV29-1 to TRBJ1-2; D is uncertain. Trimming took off 1 base at V and 2 bases at J, with 5 bases between the two ends. From germline, CDR1 is SQVTM and CDR2 ANQGSEA. CDR3 size: 12 residues.

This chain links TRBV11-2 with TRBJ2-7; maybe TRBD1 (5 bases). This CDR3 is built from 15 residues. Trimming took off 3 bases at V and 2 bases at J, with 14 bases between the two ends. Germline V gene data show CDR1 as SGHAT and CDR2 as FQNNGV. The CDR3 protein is CASSFGRTIAYEQYF. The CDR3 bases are TGTGCCAGCAGCTTTGGCCGGACAATCGCCTACGAGCAGTACTTC.

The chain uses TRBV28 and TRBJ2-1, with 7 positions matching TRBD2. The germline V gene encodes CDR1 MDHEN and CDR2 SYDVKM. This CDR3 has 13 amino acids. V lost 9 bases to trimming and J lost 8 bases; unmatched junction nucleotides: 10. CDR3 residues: CASSVGGGDEQFF. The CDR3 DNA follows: TGTGCCAGTAGCGTGGGGGGAGGGGATGAGCAGTTCTTC.

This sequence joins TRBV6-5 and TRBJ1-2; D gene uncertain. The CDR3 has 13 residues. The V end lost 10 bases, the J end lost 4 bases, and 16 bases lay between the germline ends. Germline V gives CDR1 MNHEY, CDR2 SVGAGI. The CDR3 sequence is CATTLVGLYGYTF. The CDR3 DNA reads TGTGCCACAACGTTGGTCGGACTCTATGGCTACACCTTC.

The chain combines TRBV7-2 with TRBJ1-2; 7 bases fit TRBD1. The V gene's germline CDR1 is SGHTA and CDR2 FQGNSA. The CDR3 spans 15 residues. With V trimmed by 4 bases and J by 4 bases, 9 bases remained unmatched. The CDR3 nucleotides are TGTGCCAGCAGCTACATGACAGGGCAAGGCTATGGCTACACCTTC. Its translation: CASSYMTGQGYGYTF.

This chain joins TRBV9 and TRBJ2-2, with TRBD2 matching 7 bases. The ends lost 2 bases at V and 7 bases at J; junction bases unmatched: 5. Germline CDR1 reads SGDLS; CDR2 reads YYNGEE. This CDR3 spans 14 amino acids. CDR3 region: CASSVRSGVGELFF. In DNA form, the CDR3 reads TGTGCCAGCAGCGTGAGGAGCGGGGTCGGGGAGCTGTTTTTT.

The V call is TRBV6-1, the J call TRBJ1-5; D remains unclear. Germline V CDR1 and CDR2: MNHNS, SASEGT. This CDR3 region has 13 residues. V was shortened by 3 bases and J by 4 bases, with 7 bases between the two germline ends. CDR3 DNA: TGTGCCAGCAGTGAGTCGGGGAATCAGCCCCAGCATTTT. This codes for CASSESGNQPQHF.

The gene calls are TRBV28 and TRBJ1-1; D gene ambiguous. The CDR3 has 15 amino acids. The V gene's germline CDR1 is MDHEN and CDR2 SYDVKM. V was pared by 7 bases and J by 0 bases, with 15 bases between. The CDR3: CASTPPVSLNTEAFF. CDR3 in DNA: TGTGCCAGCACACCCCCAGTTTCGTTGAACACTGAAGCTTTCTTT.

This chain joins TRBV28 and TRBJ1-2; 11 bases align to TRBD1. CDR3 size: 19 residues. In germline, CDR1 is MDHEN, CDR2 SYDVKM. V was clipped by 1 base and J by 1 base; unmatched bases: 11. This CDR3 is CASSLLLGQGATFNYGYTF. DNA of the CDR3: TGTGCCAGCAGTTTATTACTAGGACAGGGGGCGACCTTTAACTATGGCTACACCTTC.

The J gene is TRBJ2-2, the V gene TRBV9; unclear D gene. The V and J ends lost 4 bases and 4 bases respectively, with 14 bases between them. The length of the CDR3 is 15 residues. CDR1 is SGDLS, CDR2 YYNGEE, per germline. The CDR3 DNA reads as TGTGCCAGCAGCCCACGTACTGTGTCCACCGGGGAGCTGTTTTTT. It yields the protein CASSPRTVSTGELFF.

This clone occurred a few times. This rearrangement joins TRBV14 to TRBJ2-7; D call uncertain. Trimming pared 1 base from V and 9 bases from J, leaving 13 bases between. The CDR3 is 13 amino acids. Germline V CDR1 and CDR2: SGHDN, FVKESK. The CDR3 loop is CASSQAPLTAQYF. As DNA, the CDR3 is TGTGCCAGCAGCCAAGCCCCCCTAACCGCGCAGTACTTC.

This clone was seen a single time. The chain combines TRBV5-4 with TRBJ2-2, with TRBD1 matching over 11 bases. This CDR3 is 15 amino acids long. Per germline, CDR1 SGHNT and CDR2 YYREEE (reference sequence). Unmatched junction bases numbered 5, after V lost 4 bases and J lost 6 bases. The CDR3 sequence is CASSPRTGGAGELFF. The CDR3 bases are TGTGCCAGCAGCCCTCGGACAGGGGGCGCCGGGGAGCTGTTTTTT.

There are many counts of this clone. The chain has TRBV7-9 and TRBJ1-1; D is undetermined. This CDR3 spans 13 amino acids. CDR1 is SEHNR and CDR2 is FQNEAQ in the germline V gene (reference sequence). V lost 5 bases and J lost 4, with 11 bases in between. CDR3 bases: TGTGCCAGCAGCCTACTTTCGGGCACTGAAGCTTTCTTT. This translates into CASSLLSGTEAFF.

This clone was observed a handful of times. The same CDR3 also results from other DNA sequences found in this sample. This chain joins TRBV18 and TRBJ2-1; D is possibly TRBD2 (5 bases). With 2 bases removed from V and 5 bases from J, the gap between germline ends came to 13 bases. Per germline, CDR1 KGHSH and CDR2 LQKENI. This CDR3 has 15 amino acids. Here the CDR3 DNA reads TGTGCCAGCTCACCAGGGCTAGCTGGGGACAATGAGCAGTTCTTC. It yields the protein CASSPGLAGDNEQFF.

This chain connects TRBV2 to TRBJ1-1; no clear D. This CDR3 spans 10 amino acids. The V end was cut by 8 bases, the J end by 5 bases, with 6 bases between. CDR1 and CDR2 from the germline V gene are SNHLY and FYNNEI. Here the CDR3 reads CASGLTEAFF. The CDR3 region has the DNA TGTGCCAGCGGCCTGACTGAAGCTTTCTTT. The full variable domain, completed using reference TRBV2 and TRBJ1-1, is EPEVTQTPSHQVTQMGQEVILRCVPISNHLYFYWYRQILGQKVEFLVSFYNNEISEKSEIFDDQFSVERPDGSNFTLKIRSTKLEDSAMYFCASGLTEAFFGQGTRLTVV.